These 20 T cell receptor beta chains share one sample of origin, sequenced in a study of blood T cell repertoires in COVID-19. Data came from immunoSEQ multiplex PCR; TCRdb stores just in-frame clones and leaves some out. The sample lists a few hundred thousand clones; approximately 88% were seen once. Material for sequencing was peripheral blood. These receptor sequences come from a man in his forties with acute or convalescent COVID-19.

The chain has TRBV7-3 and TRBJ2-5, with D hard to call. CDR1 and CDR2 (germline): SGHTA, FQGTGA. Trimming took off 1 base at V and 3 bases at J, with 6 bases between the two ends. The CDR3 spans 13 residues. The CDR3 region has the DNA TGTGCCAGCAGCTTAAGTGCAGAAGAGACCCAGTACTTC. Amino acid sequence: CASSLSAEETQYF.

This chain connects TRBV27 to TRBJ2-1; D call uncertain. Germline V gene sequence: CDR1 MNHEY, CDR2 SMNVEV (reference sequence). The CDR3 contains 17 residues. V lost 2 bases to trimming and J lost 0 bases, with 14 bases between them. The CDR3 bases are TGTGCCAGCAGTTTAGTGCGGTCTGAGCGCTCCTACAATGAGCAGTTCTTC. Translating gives CASSLVRSERSYNEQFF.

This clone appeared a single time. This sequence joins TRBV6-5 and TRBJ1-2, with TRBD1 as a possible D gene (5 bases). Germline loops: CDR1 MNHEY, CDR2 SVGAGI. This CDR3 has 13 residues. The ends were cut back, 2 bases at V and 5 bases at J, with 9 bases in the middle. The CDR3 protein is CASSYIQGYGYTF. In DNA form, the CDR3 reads TGTGCCAGCAGTTACATCCAGGGTTATGGCTACACCTTC.

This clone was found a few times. The CDR3 coding sequence is TGTGCCAGCAGTCCCGGGACAGGGTGGTACCAGCCCCAGCATTTT. This sequence encodes CASSPGTGWYQPQHF. This chain links TRBV6-5 with TRBJ1-5, with 9 bases matching TRBD1. The trim removed 5 bases at V and 7 bases at J, leaving 9 bases unmatched. The V gene's germline CDR1 is MNHEY and CDR2 SVGAGI. The CDR3 has 15 amino acids.

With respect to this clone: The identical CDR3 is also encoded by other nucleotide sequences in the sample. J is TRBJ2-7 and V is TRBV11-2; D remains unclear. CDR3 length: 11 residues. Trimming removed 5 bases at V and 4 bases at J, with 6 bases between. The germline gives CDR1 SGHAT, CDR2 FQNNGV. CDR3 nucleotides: TGTGCCAGCAGCCCGAGGTACGAGCAGTACTTC. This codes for CASSPRYEQYF. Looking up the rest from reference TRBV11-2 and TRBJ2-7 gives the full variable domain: EAGVAQSPRYKIIEKRQSVAFWCNPISGHATLYWYQQILGQGPKLLIQFQNNGVVDDSQLPKDRFSAERLKGVDSTLKIQPAKLEDSAVYLCASSPRYEQYFGPGTRLTVT.

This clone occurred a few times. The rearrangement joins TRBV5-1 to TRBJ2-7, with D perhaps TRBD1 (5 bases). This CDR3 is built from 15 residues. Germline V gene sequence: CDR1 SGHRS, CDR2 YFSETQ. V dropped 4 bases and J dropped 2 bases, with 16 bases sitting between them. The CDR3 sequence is CASSRSGQGAYEQYF. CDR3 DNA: TGCGCCAGCAGCCGAAGTGGCCAGGGCGCCTACGAGCAGTACTTC.

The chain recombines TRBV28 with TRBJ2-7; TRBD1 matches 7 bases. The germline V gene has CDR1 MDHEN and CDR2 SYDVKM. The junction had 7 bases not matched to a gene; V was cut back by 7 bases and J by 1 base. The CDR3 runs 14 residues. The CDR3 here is CASTLRDRSYEQYF. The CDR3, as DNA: TGTGCCAGCACCCTAAGGGACAGATCCTACGAGCAGTACTTC.

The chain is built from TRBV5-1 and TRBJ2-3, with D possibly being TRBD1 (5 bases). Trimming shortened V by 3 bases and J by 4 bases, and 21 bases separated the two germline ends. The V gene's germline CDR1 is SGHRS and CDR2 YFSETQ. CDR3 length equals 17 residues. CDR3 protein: CASSSKMTVSSPDTQYF. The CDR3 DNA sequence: TGCGCCAGCAGCTCAAAGATGACAGTCAGTTCACCAGATACGCAGTATTTT.

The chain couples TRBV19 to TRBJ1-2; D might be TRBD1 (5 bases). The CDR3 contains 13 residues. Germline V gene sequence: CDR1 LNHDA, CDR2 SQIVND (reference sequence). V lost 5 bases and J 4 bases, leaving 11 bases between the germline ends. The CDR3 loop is CASSLTGVYGYTF. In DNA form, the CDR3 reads TGTGCCAGTAGTCTTACAGGAGTCTATGGCTACACCTTC.

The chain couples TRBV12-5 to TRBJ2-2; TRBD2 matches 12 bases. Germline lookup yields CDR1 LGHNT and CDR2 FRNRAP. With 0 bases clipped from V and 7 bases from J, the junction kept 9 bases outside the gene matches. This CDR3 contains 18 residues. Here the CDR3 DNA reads TGTGCTAGTGGTTTGGTACGCACTAGCGGGGGGCGGGGCGGGGAGCTGTTTTTT. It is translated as CASGLVRTSGGRGGELFF. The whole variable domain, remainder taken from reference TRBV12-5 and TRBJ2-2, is DARVTQTPRHKVTEMGQEVTMRCQPILGHNTVFWYRQTMMQGLELLAYFRNRAPLDDSGMPKDRFSAEMPDATLATLKIQPSEPRDSAVYFCASGLVRTSGGRGGELFFGEGSRLTVL.

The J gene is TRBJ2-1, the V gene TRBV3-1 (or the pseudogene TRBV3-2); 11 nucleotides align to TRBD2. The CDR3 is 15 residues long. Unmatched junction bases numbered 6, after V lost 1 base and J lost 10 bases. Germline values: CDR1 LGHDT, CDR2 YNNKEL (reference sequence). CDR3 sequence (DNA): TGTGCCAGCAGCCAAGTCACTAGCGGGGGAGGAGAGCAGTTCTTC. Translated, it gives CASSQVTSGGGEQFF.

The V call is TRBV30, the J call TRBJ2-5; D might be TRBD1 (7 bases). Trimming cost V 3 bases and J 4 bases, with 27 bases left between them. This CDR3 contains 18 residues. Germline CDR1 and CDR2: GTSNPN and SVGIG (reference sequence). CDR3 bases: TGTGCCTGGAGCCTTAAAGGAGGGGGCCTTTGGCTCACAGAGACCCAGTACTTC. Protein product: CAWSLKGGGLWLTETQYF.

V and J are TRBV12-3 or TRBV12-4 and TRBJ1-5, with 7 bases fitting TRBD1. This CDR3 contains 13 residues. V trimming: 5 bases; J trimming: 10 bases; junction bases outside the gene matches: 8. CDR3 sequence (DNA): TGTGCCAGCAGTCGACAGGGCACCGGCCCCCAGCATTTT. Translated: CASSRQGTGPQHF.

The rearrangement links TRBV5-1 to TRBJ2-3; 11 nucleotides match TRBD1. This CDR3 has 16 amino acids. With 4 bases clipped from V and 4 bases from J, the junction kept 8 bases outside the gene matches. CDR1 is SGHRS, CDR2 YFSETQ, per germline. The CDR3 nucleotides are TGCGCCAGCAGCAAGGGACAGGGGGTCGGTGCAGATACGCAGTATTTT. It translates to CASSKGQGVGADTQYF.

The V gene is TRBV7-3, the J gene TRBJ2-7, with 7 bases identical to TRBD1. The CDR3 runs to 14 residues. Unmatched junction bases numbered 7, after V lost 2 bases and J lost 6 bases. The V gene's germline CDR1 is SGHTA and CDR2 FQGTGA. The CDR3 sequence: CASSLLGQDSEQYF. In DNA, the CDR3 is TGTGCCAGCAGCTTATTAGGACAGGACTCCGAGCAGTACTTC.

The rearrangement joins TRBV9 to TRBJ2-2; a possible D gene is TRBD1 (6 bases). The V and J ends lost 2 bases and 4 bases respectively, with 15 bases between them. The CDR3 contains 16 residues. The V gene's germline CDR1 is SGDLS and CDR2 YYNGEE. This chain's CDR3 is CASSVGTTPITGELFF. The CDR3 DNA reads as TGTGCCAGCAGCGTCGGGACAACCCCGATCACCGGGGAGCTGTTTTTT.

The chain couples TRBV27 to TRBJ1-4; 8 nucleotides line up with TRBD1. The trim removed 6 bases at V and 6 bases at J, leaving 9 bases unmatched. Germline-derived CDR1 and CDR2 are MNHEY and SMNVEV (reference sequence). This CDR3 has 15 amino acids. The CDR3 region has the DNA TGTGCCAGCAGATTACATGGACAGGGATATGAAAAACTGTTTTTT. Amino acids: CASRLHGQGYEKLFF.

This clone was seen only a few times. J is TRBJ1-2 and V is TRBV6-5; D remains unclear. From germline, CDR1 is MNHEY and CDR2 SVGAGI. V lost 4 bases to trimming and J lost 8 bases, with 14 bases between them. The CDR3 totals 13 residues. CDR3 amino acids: CASSSTEYVGYTF. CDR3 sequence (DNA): TGTGCCAGCAGTTCGACGGAGTATGTGGGCTACACCTTC.

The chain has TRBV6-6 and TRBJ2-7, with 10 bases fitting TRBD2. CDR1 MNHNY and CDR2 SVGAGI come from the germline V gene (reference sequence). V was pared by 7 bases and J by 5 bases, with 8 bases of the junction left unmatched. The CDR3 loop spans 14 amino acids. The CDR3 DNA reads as TGTGCCAGCATACCAGCGGGGGGGCCCCACGAGCAGTACTTC. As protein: CASIPAGGPHEQYF.

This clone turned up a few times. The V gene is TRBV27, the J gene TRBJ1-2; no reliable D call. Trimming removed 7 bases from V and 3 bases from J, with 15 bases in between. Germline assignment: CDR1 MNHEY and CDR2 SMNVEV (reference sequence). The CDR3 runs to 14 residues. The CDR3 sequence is CASNPMGSYYGYTF. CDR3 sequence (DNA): TGTGCCAGCAACCCTATGGGGAGTTACTATGGCTACACCTTC.